This passage covers 10 T cell receptor beta chains from one sample sequenced in a study of blood T cell repertoires in COVID-19. The data were produced by immunoSEQ multiplex PCR, yet TCRdb's version contains in-frame clones alone and is incomplete. Here the sample spans hundreds of thousands of clones, around 88% being singletons. Sequencing was carried out using peripheral blood. The receptors here all came from a man older than 75 with acute or convalescent COVID-19.

The rearrangement uses TRBV28 and TRBJ2-3; 9 positions agree with TRBD2. CDR1 MDHEN and CDR2 SYDVKM come from the germline V gene. The CDR3 runs to 16 residues. J was trimmed by 8 bases and V by 2 bases; bases with no gene match: 11. The CDR3: CASSLQAGGPFSTQYF. Written as DNA, the CDR3 is TGTGCCAGCAGTTTACAGGCGGGAGGGCCGTTTAGTACGCAGTATTTT. Full variable domain (missing parts from reference TRBV28 and TRBJ2-3): DVKVTQSSRYLVKRTGEKVFLECVQDMDHENMFWYRQDPGLGLRLIYFSYDVKMKEKGDIPEGYSVSREKKERFSLILESASTNQTSMYLCASSLQAGGPFSTQYFGPGTRLTVL.

The V and J genes are TRBV7-2 and TRBJ1-2; the D is unclear. V shed 0 bases and J shed 7 bases, with 18 bases lying between them. Germline V gives CDR1 SGHTA, CDR2 FQGNSA. The CDR3 spans 16 residues. CDR3 residues: CASSLAVGRSTIGYTF. CDR3 DNA sequence: TGTGCCAGCAGCTTAGCTGTCGGGAGGAGCACTATTGGCTACACCTTC.

J is TRBJ2-5 and V is TRBV6-1; 11 bases are a match to TRBD1. Germline V gives CDR1 MNHNS, CDR2 SASEGT. The J segment lost 5 bases and the V segment lost 3 bases, leaving 8 bases of the junction unmatched. The CDR3 extends over 16 amino acids. This CDR3 is CASSDRTGGWEETQYF. The CDR3 DNA reads as TGTGCCAGCAGTGATCGGACAGGGGGCTGGGAGGAGACCCAGTACTTC.

This chain uses TRBV5-1 with TRBJ1-3; D remains unclear. This CDR3 contains 15 residues. The V end was cut by 5 bases, the J end by 2 bases, with 14 bases between. CDR1 and CDR2 (germline): SGHRS, YFSETQ. This CDR3 is CASRGGGGPGNTIYF. The CDR3 DNA reads TGCGCCAGCAGGGGTGGAGGAGGCCCTGGAAACACCATATATTTT. Full variable domain (outside the CDR3, taken from reference TRBV5-1 and TRBJ1-3): KAGVTQTPRYLIKTRGQQVTLSCSPISGHRSVSWYQQTPGQGLQFLFEYFSETQRNKGNFPGRFSGRQFSNSRSEMNVSTLELGDSALYLCASRGGGGPGNTIYFGEGSWLTVV.

This chain joins TRBV29-1 and TRBJ2-3; 16 positions agree with TRBD2. The V gene end was trimmed by 2 bases and the J gene end by 2 bases; junction bases not matched to a gene: 7. This CDR3 has 18 amino acids. Germline lookup yields CDR1 SQVTM and CDR2 ANQGSEA. CDR3 region: CSVENPGTSGGATDTQYF. Written as DNA, the CDR3 is TGCAGCGTTGAAAACCCCGGGACTAGCGGGGGGGCCACAGATACGCAGTATTTT.

This chain links TRBV27 with TRBJ2-5, with 12 bases fitting TRBD2. J was trimmed by 11 bases and V by 3 bases; bases with no gene match: 7. In germline, CDR1 is MNHEY, CDR2 SMNVEV (reference sequence). This CDR3 is built from 14 residues. The CDR3: CASSLRLAGVGQYF. CDR3 bases: TGTGCCAGCAGTTTGAGACTAGCGGGAGTGGGTCAGTACTTC.

This clone was detected once. The genes are TRBV12-3 or TRBV12-4 and TRBJ1-2; D possibly corresponds to TRBD1 (5 bases). V gave up 1 base and J gave up 8 bases, with 11 bases separating them. CDR3 length: 13 amino acids. The CDR3 sequence is CASSLGQGQGYTF. The CDR3 DNA reads TGTGCCAGCAGTTTAGGTCAGGGTCAGGGCTACACCTTC.

The rearrangement links TRBV11-2 to TRBJ2-7; 11 nucleotides match TRBD2. CDR1 is SGHAT, CDR2 FQNNGV, per germline. The CDR3 has 14 residues. Trimming at V came to 5 bases and at J to 5 bases, leaving 5 bases not matched to a gene. CDR3 sequence (DNA): TGTGCCAGCAGCCTACTAGCGGGGGCGGACGAGCAGTACTTC. Translated: CASSLLAGADEQYF.

This sequence joins TRBV19 and TRBJ2-1, with 12 bases fitting TRBD2. This CDR3 is 13 amino acids long. The V gene end was trimmed by 5 bases and the J gene end by 12 bases; junction bases not matched to a gene: 5. CDR1 LNHDA and CDR2 SQIVND come from the germline V gene (reference sequence). The CDR3 DNA is TGTGCCAGTAGTGTGACTAGCGGGAGAGGGCAGTTCTTC. Protein sequence: CASSVTSGRGQFF.

V is TRBV3-1 (or the pseudogene TRBV3-2) and J is TRBJ2-3; TRBD2 matches at 7 bases. Trimming took 4 bases from V and 3 from J; bases not matched to a gene: 4. This CDR3 comprises 14 residues. Looked up from germline, CDR1 is LGHDT and CDR2 is YNNKEL (reference sequence). In nucleotides, the CDR3 is TGTGCCAGCAGCCGTCTAGCGGATACAGATACGCAGTATTTT. Its translation is CASSRLADTDTQYF.